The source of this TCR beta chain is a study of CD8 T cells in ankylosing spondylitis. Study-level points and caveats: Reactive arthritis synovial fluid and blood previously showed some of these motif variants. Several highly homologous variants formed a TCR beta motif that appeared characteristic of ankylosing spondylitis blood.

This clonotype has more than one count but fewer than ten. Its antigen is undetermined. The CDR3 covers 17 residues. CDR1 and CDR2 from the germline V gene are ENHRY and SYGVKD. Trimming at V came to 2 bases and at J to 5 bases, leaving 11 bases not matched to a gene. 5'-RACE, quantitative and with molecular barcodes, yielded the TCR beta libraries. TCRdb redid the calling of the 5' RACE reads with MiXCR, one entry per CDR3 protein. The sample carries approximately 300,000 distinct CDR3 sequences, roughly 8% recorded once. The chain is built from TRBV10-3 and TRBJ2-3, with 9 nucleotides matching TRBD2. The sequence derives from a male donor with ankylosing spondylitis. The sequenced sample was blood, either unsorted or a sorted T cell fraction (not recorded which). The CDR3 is CAISERRREGREDTQYF. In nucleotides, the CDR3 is TGTGCCATCAGTGAGCGACGGCGGGAGGGCCGTGAAGATACGCAGTATTTT.